Below are 30 T cell receptor beta chains sequenced from a single sample in a study of blood T cell repertoires in COVID-19. Assay: immunoSEQ multiplex PCR; the TCRdb copy retains only in-frame clones and omits some. The sample yields approximately 230,000 clones, roughly four fifths seen once. The sample taken for sequencing was PBMCs or T cells enriched from blood (not recorded which). These receptors all stem from a man aged 35 to 55 who had recovered from COVID-19.

The gene calls are TRBV6-6 and TRBJ1-2; 7 nucleotides align to TRBD1. The CDR3 spans 15 residues. Trimming at V came to 7 bases and at J to 0 bases, leaving 8 bases not matched to a gene. The germline V gene has CDR1 MNHNY and CDR2 SVGAGI (reference sequence). CDR3 region: CASIADRAANYGYTF. CDR3 nucleotide sequence: TGTGCCAGCATCGCAGACAGGGCCGCTAACTATGGCTACACCTTC.

This rearrangement joins TRBV24-1 to TRBJ2-7; 7 bases agree with TRBD2. The CDR3 is 14 residues long. The V gene end was trimmed by 5 bases and the J gene end by 4 bases; junction bases not matched to a gene: 7. Germline-derived CDR1 and CDR2 are KGHDR and SFDVKD. The CDR3, as DNA: TGTGCCACCAGTGCACCGGGACTACCTTACGAGCAGTACTTC. This sequence encodes CATSAPGLPYEQYF.

The genes are TRBV4-1 and TRBJ2-3; D gene ambiguous. Looked up from germline, CDR1 is MGHRA and CDR2 is YSYEKL. V lost 0 bases, J lost 4 bases, and 14 bases lay in between. This CDR3 comprises 16 residues. CDR3 in DNA: TGCGCCAGCAGCCAAGAACAGCTACGATCTGCAGATACGCAGTATTTT. Translation: CASSQEQLRSADTQYF.

This clone came up once. CDR3 coding DNA: TGTGCCAGCACCCCCACTTTCGAGTCCGAAAAACTGTTTTTT. This encodes CASTPTFESEKLFF. The chain is built from TRBV25-1 and TRBJ1-4; D ambiguous. The germline V gene has CDR1 MGHDK and CDR2 SYGVNS. There are 14 residues in the CDR3. V shed 7 bases and J shed 8 bases, with 17 bases lying between them.

The V and J genes are TRBV28 and TRBJ1-3; 7 bases agree with TRBD1. V dropped 6 bases and J dropped 0; count of bases not matched to a gene: 14. Germline lookup yields CDR1 MDHEN and CDR2 SYDVKM. The CDR3 contains 18 residues. The CDR3 nucleotides are TGTGCCAGCAGGGCGCGTGGGACAGCCGCAGCCTCTGGAAACACCATATATTTT. This gives the protein CASRARGTAAASGNTIYF. Based on the CDR3 plus reference TRBV28 and TRBJ1-3, the full variable domain is DVKVTQSSRYLVKRTGEKVFLECVQDMDHENMFWYRQDPGLGLRLIYFSYDVKMKEKGDIPEGYSVSREKKERFSLILESASTNQTSMYLCASRARGTAAASGNTIYFGEGSWLTVV.

J is TRBJ1-1 and V is TRBV27; D might be TRBD1 (5 bases). V was pared by 9 bases and J by 6 bases, with 14 bases between. CDR1 is MNHEY, CDR2 SMNVEV, per germline (reference sequence). This CDR3 is 12 amino acids long. DNA for the CDR3: TGTGCCAGTGGGGCTTCGATTGCTGAAGCTTTCTTT. Amino acid sequence: CASGASIAEAFF.

Here the CDR3 reads CATGGRVGNTEAFF. CDR3 nucleotide sequence: TGTGCCACGGGAGGTCGGGTGGGGAACACTGAAGCTTTCTTT. The genes are TRBV10-3 and TRBJ1-1, with D unresolved. V was shortened by 10 bases and J by 1 base, with 16 bases between the two germline ends. Germline V lookup: CDR1 ENHRY, CDR2 SYGVKD. This CDR3 has 14 residues.

The chain employs TRBV5-5 and TRBJ1-1; D is ambiguous. V lost 0 bases to trimming and J lost 3 bases, with 6 bases between them. The germline V gene has CDR1 SGHKS and CDR2 YYEKEE (reference sequence). This CDR3 is 13 amino acids long. The CDR3 loop reads CASSLGADTEAFF. The CDR3 nucleotides read TGTGCCAGCAGCTTGGGGGCAGACACTGAAGCTTTCTTT.

The chain has TRBV6-5 and TRBJ1-1; 9 bases line up with TRBD1. The CDR3 sequence is 13 residues long. With V trimmed by 6 bases and J by 6 bases, 5 bases remained unmatched. Germline V gives CDR1 MNHEY, CDR2 SVGAGI. The CDR3 is CASRDRGYSEAFF. The CDR3 DNA follows: TGTGCCAGCAGGGACAGGGGTTACTCTGAAGCTTTCTTT.

The rearrangement links TRBV2 to TRBJ2-3, with 12 bases identical to TRBD1. This CDR3 contains 15 residues. Germline V gene data show CDR1 as SNHLY and CDR2 as FYNNEI. Unmatched junction bases numbered 7, after V lost 6 bases and J lost 6 bases. The CDR3 reads CASSSGQGAWDTQYF. The DNA of the CDR3 is TGTGCCAGCAGCTCGGGACAGGGGGCGTGGGATACGCAGTATTTT.

The genes are TRBV6-5 and TRBJ2-7; TRBD1 matches 9 bases. V dropped 6 bases and J dropped 6; count of bases not matched to a gene: 9. CDR1 MNHEY and CDR2 SVGAGI come from the germline V gene. There are 14 residues in the CDR3. The CDR3 here is CASRPPRQGVEQYF. CDR3 nucleotide sequence: TGTGCCAGCAGACCGCCTCGACAGGGGGTCGAGCAGTACTTC.

This chain's CDR3 is CASSQEQTEKLFF. The DNA of the CDR3 is TGCGCCAGCAGCCAAGAACAGACTGAAAAACTGTTTTTT. The chain uses TRBV4-3 and TRBJ1-4; D not certain. V gave up 0 bases and J gave up 7 bases, with 6 bases separating them. This CDR3 comprises 13 residues. From germline, CDR1 is LGHNA and CDR2 YSLEER.

This clone has a single count. This sequence joins TRBV27 and TRBJ2-7, with TRBD2 matching 10 bases. Germline CDR1 MNHEY, CDR2 SMNVEV (reference sequence). This CDR3 region has 15 residues. Germline trimming cut 2 bases from V and 5 bases from J; bases unmatched to any gene: 6. The CDR3 sequence: CASSLRASGSHEQYF. The CDR3 nucleotides are TGTGCCAGCAGTTTACGGGCTAGCGGGAGTCACGAGCAGTACTTC.

The chain links TRBV5-6 to TRBJ1-2; a weak D match, TRBD1 (6 bases). The length of the CDR3 is 13 residues. Germline assignment: CDR1 SGHDT and CDR2 YYEEEE. V was pared by 0 bases and J by 5 bases, with 8 bases between. CDR3 sequence reads: CASSLDREYGYTF. For the CDR3, the DNA is TGTGCCAGCAGCTTGGACAGGGAATATGGCTACACCTTC.

The V gene is TRBV9, the J gene TRBJ2-1; 12 bases are a match to TRBD2. The CDR3 contains 17 residues. V trimming: 3 bases; J trimming: 6 bases; junction bases outside the gene matches: 10. The germline V gene has CDR1 SGDLS and CDR2 YYNGEE. This chain's CDR3 is CASSATSGRTWGNEQFF. CDR3 bases: TGTGCCAGCAGCGCGACTAGCGGGAGAACGTGGGGCAATGAGCAGTTCTTC.

J is TRBJ2-6 and V is TRBV2; maybe TRBD2 (5 bases). The CDR3 consists of 15 residues. Trimming removed 6 bases at V and 2 bases at J, with 11 bases between. CDR1 is SNHLY, CDR2 FYNNEI, per germline. The CDR3 bases are TGTGCCAGCAGGTTTTTGGAGGCTGGGGCCAACGTCCTGACTTTC. Protein product: CASRFLEAGANVLTF.

This sequence joins TRBV28 and TRBJ1-5; no definite D call. The ends were cut back, 6 bases at V and 2 bases at J, with 11 bases in the middle. The CDR3 has 14 residues. Per the germline V gene, CDR1 is MDHEN and CDR2 is SYDVKM. This chain's CDR3 is CASSLQVGNQPQHF. The CDR3 DNA follows: TGTGCCAGCAGCCTCCAGGTTGGCAATCAGCCCCAGCATTTT.

This chain connects TRBV12-3 or TRBV12-4 to TRBJ2-2; tentative D call: TRBD1 (6 bases). The CDR3 runs 13 residues. Trimming removed 6 bases at V and 5 bases at J, with 10 bases between. The CDR3 nucleotides are TGTGCCAGCAGGGGACATCTGACCGGGGAGCTGTTTTTT. Its translation: CASRGHLTGELFF.

V gene TRBV4-1 combines with J gene TRBJ2-1; 8 bases are a match to TRBD2. Germline V gene sequence: CDR1 MGHRA, CDR2 YSYEKL. The CDR3 is 13 residues long. V was clipped by 0 bases and J by 15 bases; unmatched bases: 7. The CDR3 is CASSQDQGSGGFF. DNA for the CDR3: TGCGCCAGCAGCCAAGATCAAGGAAGCGGGGGGTTCTTC.

The gene calls are TRBV18 and TRBJ1-5; no reliable D call. The CDR3 runs to 15 residues. Germline CDR1 and CDR2: KGHSH and LQKENI. V gave up 1 base and J gave up 0 bases, with 7 bases separating them. The CDR3 protein is CASSPLGNSNQPQHF. CDR3 in DNA: TGTGCCAGCTCACCACTCGGGAATAGCAATCAGCCCCAGCATTTT.

The chain joins TRBV7-9 to TRBJ2-3, with 7 bases identical to TRBD2. The CDR3 runs 15 residues. V gave up 5 bases and J gave up 4 bases; unmatched junction bases: 9. Germline CDR1 reads SEHNR; CDR2 reads FQNEAQ (reference sequence). The CDR3 loop reads CASSSRGGSADTQYF. DNA of the CDR3: TGTGCCAGCAGCAGTCGGGGCGGGAGCGCAGATACGCAGTATTTT.

The count of this clone is one. The chain uses TRBV7-2 and TRBJ1-1; 7 bases align to TRBD1. The CDR3 runs to 12 residues. Germline CDR1 reads SGHTA; CDR2 reads FQGNSA. The junction had 3 bases not matched to a gene; V was cut back by 1 base and J by 10 bases. CDR3 sequence reads: CASSLDRGRAFF. DNA of the CDR3: TGTGCCAGCAGCTTAGATAGGGGGCGAGCTTTCTTT.

The CDR3 coding sequence is TGTGCCATCAGTTGGACAGGGAGCTCTGGAAACACCATATATTTT. Its protein product is CAISWTGSSGNTIYF. The chain recombines TRBV10-3 with TRBJ1-3; 8 bases align to TRBD1. This CDR3 spans 15 amino acids. Germline CDR1 reads ENHRY; CDR2 reads SYGVKD. Trimming cost V 5 bases and J 0 bases; bases outside gene matches: 3.

This chain uses TRBV11-1 with TRBJ2-1; TRBD2 aligns across 7 bases. Germline assignment: CDR1 SGHAT and CDR2 FQDESV (reference sequence). This CDR3 comprises 14 residues. V shed 5 bases and J 1 base; nucleotides not matched to a gene: 2. The CDR3 DNA follows: TGTGCCAGCAGCCACGGGGGGTCCTACAATGAGCAGTTCTTC. Its protein product is CASSHGGSYNEQFF.

The genes are TRBV7-8 and TRBJ2-7; 12 bases fit TRBD2. Germline V CDR1 and CDR2: SGHVS, FQNEAQ. The V gene end was trimmed by 8 bases and the J gene end by 4 bases; junction bases not matched to a gene: 3. This CDR3 has 13 amino acids. The CDR3 loop is CASLAGGRYEQYF. The CDR3 nucleotides are TGTGCCAGCCTAGCGGGGGGGAGGTACGAGCAGTACTTC.

This chain joins TRBV12-3 or TRBV12-4 and TRBJ2-1, with 8 positions matching TRBD1. This CDR3 is 12 amino acids long. V dropped 1 base and J dropped 14; count of bases not matched to a gene: 4. This chain's CDR3 is CASSLDLGQEFF. CDR3 in DNA: TGTGCCAGCAGTTTAGATTTGGGACAGGAGTTCTTC.

The chain is built from TRBV28 and TRBJ2-3, with 11 bases that match TRBD2. After removal of 10 bases from V and 5 bases from J, the junction contained 8 bases not matched to a gene. The length of the CDR3 is 14 residues. Germline assignment: CDR1 MDHEN and CDR2 SYDVKM. The CDR3 region has the DNA TGTGCCACCTACCCGACTAGCGGGATAGATACGCAGTATTTT. Amino acids: CATYPTSGIDTQYF.

The chain employs TRBV9 and TRBJ2-2, with 8 nucleotides matching TRBD1. From germline, CDR1 is SGDLS and CDR2 YYNGEE. The CDR3 is 17 residues long. After removal of 2 bases from V and 2 bases from J, the junction contained 8 bases not matched to a gene. The CDR3 DNA reads TGTGCCAGCAGCGTCAAAAGAGACAGGGGAAACACCGGGGAGCTGTTTTTT. Amino acid sequence: CASSVKRDRGNTGELFF. Full variable domain (remainder filled in from reference TRBV9 and TRBJ2-2): DSGVTQTPKHLITATGQRVTLRCSPRSGDLSVYWYQQSLDQGLQFLIQYYNGEERAKGNILERFSAQQFPDLHSELNLSSLELGDSALYFCASSVKRDRGNTGELFFGEGSRLTVL.

This clone was observed at least ten times. The chain has TRBV18 and TRBJ1-5, with TRBD1 as a possible D gene (6 bases). CDR1 is KGHSH and CDR2 is LQKENI in the germline V gene. Trimming shortened V by 0 bases and J by 4 bases, and 10 bases separated the two germline ends. This CDR3 has 15 amino acids. CDR3 region: CASSPPGRGNQPQHF. DNA of the CDR3: TGTGCCAGCTCACCACCGGGGAGGGGGAATCAGCCCCAGCATTTT. Variable domain in full (rest from reference TRBV18 and TRBJ1-5): NAGVMQNPRHLVRRRGQEARLRCSPMKGHSHVYWYRQLPEEGLKFMVYLQKENIIDESGMPKERFSAEFPKEGPSILRIQQVVRGDSAAYFCASSPPGRGNQPQHFGDGTRLSIL.

The V and J genes are TRBV18 and TRBJ2-5; perhaps TRBD1 as D (5 bases). Germline V gives CDR1 KGHSH, CDR2 LQKENI. Trimming pared 2 bases from V and 3 bases from J, leaving 10 bases between. The CDR3 is 14 amino acids. CDR3 sequence reads: CASSPAATEETQYF. The CDR3 region has the DNA TGTGCCAGCTCACCAGCGGCGACAGAAGAGACCCAGTACTTC. Full variable domain (missing parts from reference TRBV18 and TRBJ2-5): NAGVMQNPRHLVRRRGQEARLRCSPMKGHSHVYWYRQLPEEGLKFMVYLQKENIIDESGMPKERFSAEFPKEGPSILRIQQVVRGDSAAYFCASSPAATEETQYFGPGTRLLVL.